This T cell receptor (beta chain) was sequenced during a study of PD-L1 blockade in urothelial cancer. Study information: Each participant's history included 0 to 3 prior chemotherapy regimens. It was at 3 weeks (second dose) and 6 weeks after treatment start that blood was analyzed.

In each PCR, synthetic TCR analog templates were spiked in. The protocol was immunoSEQ multiplex PCR, while the TCRdb copy is restricted to in-frame clones and leaves out a portion. The sample has tens of thousands of clones; around nine tenths are singletons. V lost 5 bases to trimming and J lost 10 bases, with 12 bases between them. The CDR3 is 13 residues long. The germline V gene has CDR1 LNHDA and CDR2 SQIVND (reference sequence). The rearrangement uses TRBV19 and TRBJ1-6; D gene ambiguous. The source material was PBMCs, sampled around atezolizumab (anti-PD-L1) treatment. This receptor was taken from a man aged 55 to 70 with urothelial cancer. The CDR3 sequence: CASSGGFQSPLHF. CDR3 DNA: TGTGCCAGTAGTGGCGGGTTTCAATCACCCCTCCACTTT.